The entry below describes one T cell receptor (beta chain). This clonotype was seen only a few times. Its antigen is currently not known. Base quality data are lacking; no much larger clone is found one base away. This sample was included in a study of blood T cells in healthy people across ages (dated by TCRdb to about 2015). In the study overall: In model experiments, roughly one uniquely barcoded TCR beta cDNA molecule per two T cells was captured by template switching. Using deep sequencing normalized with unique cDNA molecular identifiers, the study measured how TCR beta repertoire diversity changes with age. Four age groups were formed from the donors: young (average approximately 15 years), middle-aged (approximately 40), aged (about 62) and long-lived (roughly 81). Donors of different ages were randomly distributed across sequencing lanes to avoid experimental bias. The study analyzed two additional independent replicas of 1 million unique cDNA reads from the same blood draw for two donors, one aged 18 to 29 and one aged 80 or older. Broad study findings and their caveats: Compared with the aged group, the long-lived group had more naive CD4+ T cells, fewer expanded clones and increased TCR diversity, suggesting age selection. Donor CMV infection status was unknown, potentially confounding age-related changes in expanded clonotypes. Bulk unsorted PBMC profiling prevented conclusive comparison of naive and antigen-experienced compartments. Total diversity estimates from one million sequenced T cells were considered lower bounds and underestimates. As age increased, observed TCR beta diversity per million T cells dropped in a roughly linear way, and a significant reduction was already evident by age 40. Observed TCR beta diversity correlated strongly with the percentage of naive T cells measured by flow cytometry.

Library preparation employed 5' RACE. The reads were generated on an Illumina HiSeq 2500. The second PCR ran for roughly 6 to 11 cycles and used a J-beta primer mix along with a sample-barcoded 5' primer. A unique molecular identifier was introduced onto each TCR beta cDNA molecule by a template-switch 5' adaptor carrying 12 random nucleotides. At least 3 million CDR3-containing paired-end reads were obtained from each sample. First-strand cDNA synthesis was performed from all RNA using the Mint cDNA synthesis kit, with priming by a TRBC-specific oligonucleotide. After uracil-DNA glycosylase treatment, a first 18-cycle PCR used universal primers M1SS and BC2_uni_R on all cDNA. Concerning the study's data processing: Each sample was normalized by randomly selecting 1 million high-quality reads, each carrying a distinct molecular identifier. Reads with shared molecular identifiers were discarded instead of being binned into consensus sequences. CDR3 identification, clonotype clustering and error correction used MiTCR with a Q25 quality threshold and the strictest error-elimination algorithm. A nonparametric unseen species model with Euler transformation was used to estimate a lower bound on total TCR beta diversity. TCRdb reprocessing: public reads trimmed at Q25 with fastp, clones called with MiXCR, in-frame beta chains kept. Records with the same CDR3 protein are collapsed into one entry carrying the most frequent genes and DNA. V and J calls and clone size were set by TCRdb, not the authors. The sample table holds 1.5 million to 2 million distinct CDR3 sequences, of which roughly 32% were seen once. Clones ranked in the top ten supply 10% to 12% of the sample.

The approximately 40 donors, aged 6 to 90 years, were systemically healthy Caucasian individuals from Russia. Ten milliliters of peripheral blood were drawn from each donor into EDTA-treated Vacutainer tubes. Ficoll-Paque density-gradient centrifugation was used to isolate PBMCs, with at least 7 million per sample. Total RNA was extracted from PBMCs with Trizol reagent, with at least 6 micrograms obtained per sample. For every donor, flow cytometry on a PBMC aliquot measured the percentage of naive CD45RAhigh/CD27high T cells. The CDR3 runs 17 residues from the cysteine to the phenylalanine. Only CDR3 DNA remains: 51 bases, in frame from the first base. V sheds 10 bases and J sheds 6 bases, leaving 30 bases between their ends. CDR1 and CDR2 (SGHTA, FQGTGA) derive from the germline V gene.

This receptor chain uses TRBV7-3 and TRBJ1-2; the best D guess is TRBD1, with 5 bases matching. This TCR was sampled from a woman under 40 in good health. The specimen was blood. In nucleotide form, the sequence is TGTGCCATCCCGGTGGGGCTTAAACGAGGAAAGATGGATGGCTACACCTTC. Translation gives CAIPVGLKRGKMDGYTF.